This T cell receptor (beta chain) originates from a study of cytomegalovirus exposure and HLA in healthy donors. Study-wide results and limits: Sequencing likely produced, as an artifact, a cluster of highly shared sequence variants. HLA alleles were associated with roughly 17,000 TCR beta sequences in a later analysis at 0.05 false discovery rate.

PCR used 60 Vbeta primers and 13 Jbeta primers. Methods used by the authors: Counted up in a later analysis, unique TCR beta chains came to around 80 million, with around 10 million shared. Libraries were prepared by immunoSEQ multiplex PCR; TCRdb keeps only in-frame clonotypes and omits some of them. V and J calls and clone size are copied from that table; D and trimming were computed from the DNA. The sample shows fewer than 80,000 clones, approximately 71% of them seen only once. Concerning this clone itself: Its specificity is unknown.

CDR3 length: 15 amino acids. Trimming took 2 bases from V and 0 from J, leaving 10 bases between them. Germline V lookup: CDR1 SNHLY, CDR2 FYNNEI. This chain uses TRBV2 with TRBJ1-1; D ambiguous. The sequenced sample was PBMCs. This sequence was found in a man aged 45 to 65 in good health and CMV-seropositive. This CDR3 reads CASSELQALNTEAFF. In DNA, the CDR3 is TGTGCCAGCAGTGAATTGCAGGCCCTGAACACTGAAGCTTTCTTT.